Listed below are T cell receptor beta chains from one sample, sequenced in a study of technical replicates of blood from a few donors. Data came from immunoSEQ multiplex PCR; TCRdb stores just in-frame clones and leaves some out. The repertoire holds around 70,000 clones, with roughly 94% as singletons. The sample comprised T cells isolated from PBMCs. These receptors all come from a human donor in good health. CDR3s include the opening cysteine and the closing phenylalanine or tryptophan. The D gene is left open where the match is weak. The size field is filled for only some rows; it gives once, few, many or a size class.

cdr3_length,d_call,j_call,clone_size,v_call,cdr3_aa,cdr3_nt
13,-,TRBJ2-2,-,TRBV30,CAWSAANTGELFF,TGTGCCTGGAGTGCGGCGAACACCGGGGAGCTGTTTTTT
19,TRBD2,TRBJ2-3,-,TRBV15,CATSRVRAQREGLGDTQYF,TGTGCCACCAGCAGAGTGAGGGCGCAGCGGGAGGGCCTTGGGGATACGCAGTATTTT
13,-,TRBJ1-1,-,TRBV6-1,CASRIGGNTEAFF,TGTGCCAGCAGAATAGGAGGGAACACTGAAGCTTTCTTT
15,-,TRBJ2-6,-,TRBV28,CASSAQDSGANVLTF,TGTGCCAGCAGTGCCCAGGACTCTGGGGCCAACGTCCTGACTTTC
15,-,TRBJ2-7,once,TRBV7-9,CASSLVVGGSYEQYF,TGTGCCAGCAGCTTAGTAGTCGGCGGCTCCTACGAGCAGTACTTC
15,-,TRBJ1-2,-,TRBV7-9,CASSLLLDGDYGYTF,TGTGCCAGCAGCTTATTGTTGGACGGGGACTATGGCTACACCTTC
22,TRBD1,TRBJ2-4,-,TRBV28,CASSSPLSRDKGAQSAKNIQYF,TGTGCCAGCAGTTCCCCCCTCAGCCGGGACAAGGGGGCTCAGTCAGCCAAAAACATTCAGTACTTC
17,-,TRBJ2-1,-,TRBV21-1,CASSLFPGVRSYNEQFF,TGTGCCAGCAGCCTTTTCCCAGGGGTCCGGAGCTACAATGAGCAGTTCTTC
16,TRBD2,TRBJ2-3,-,TRBV6-1,CASSERTSGRGDTQYF,TGTGCCAGCAGTGAGAGGACTAGCGGGAGGGGCGATACGCAGTATTTT
14,TRBD2,TRBJ2-7,-,TRBV9,CASSAGTSGYEQYF,TGTGCCAGCAGCGCCGGGACTAGCGGTTACGAGCAGTACTTC
16,TRBD2,TRBJ2-1,-,TRBV5-4,CASSATSGGFLGEQFF,TGTGCCAGCAGCGCGACTAGCGGGGGGTTCCTGGGAGAGCAGTTCTTC
15,-,TRBJ1-5,-,TRBV6-5,CASSYDGNSNQPQHF,TGTGCCAGCAGTTACGACGGGAATAGCAATCAGCCCCAGCATTTT
15,-,TRBJ2-7,-,TRBV28,CASTQQAPLSYEQYF,TGTGCCAGCACCCAACAGGCCCCACTATCCTACGAGCAGTACTTC
19,-,TRBJ2-7,-,TRBV1,CTSSPPRWGLAGNIYEQYF,TGCACCAGCAGCCCCCCTAGATGGGGACTAGCGGGAAATATCTACGAGCAGTACTTC
13,TRBD1,TRBJ1-1,-,TRBV5-5,CASSSTGLAEAFF,TGTGCCAGCAGCTCGACAGGGTTGGCTGAAGCTTTCTTT
13,-,TRBJ1-1,few,TRBV15,CATSTSSQNEAFF,TGTGCCACCAGCACGTCCTCGCAGAATGAAGCTTTCTTT
16,-,TRBJ1-1,-,TRBV25-1,CASSDFTTGMNTEAFF,TGTGCCAGCAGTGACTTTACTACAGGGATGAACACTGAAGCTTTCTTT
11,-,TRBJ2-7,-,TRBV7-9,CASSTGKPLYF,TGTGCCAGCAGTACCGGGAAGCCGCTGTACTTC
16,TRBD1,TRBJ2-7,-,TRBV11-3,CASSLPPGQGYYEQYF,TGTGCCAGCAGCTTACCCCCGGGACAGGGCTACTACGAGCAGTACTTC
16,-,TRBJ2-3,-,TRBV27,CASSLRGFGGTDTQYF,TGTGCCAGCAGTTTACGAGGCTTCGGGGGAACAGATACGCAGTATTTT